This T cell receptor (beta chain) comes out of a study of cytomegalovirus exposure and HLA in healthy donors. Whole-study context: Earlier sequencing of approximately 180 million T cells yielded 100 million to 140 million unique TCR beta sequences. The study, taken as a whole, reports: It was reported in a later analysis that an Asian-associated ancestry cluster showed fewer N-insertions than the approximately 670-donor mean. Sequencing depth roughly uniform across donors was assumed in presence/absence analyses.

Comments on this clone: The antigen is undetermined.

Trimming cost V 7 bases and J 3 bases; bases outside gene matches: 4. The CDR3 totals 14 residues. CDR1 is SGHNT, CDR2 YYREEE, per germline (reference sequence). PCR amplification relied on 60 Vbeta primers (plus 13 Jbeta primers). TCRdb's table, derived via immunoSEQ multiplex PCR, lists solely in-frame clones and lacks some. The sample has around 94,000 clones, 83% seen once. The genes are TRBV5-4 and TRBJ2-2; 9 nucleotides line up with TRBD1. Material: PBMCs. The sequence was obtained from a man in his forties in good health and CMV-seronegative. The CDR3 here is CASGQGMDTGELFF. The CDR3 region has the DNA TGTGCCAGCGGACAGGGGATGGACACCGGGGAGCTGTTTTTT.